A single sample gave rise to the 32 T cell receptor beta chains below, sequenced in a study of sequential checkpoint blockade in melanoma. Treatment indicated: randomized to nivolumab then ipilimumab (arm A) or the reverse (arm B). Some clones are missing from TCRdb's copy, which holds only in-frame ones; the method was immunoSEQ multiplex PCR. Of 18,000 or so clones in the sample, over 55% are singletons; the top ten hold about a fifth. The material sequenced was CD8+ T cells sorted from blood (inferred from file names), taken from a patient given nivolumab and ipilimumab in sequence. The receptor set was obtained from a human donor with melanoma.

The V gene is TRBV28, the J gene TRBJ1-5, with D possibly TRBD1 on 6 matching bases. The germline gives CDR1 MDHEN, CDR2 SYDVKM. The CDR3 is 13 residues long. Trimming pared 7 bases from V and 6 bases from J, leaving 13 bases between. The DNA for the CDR3 is TGTGCCAGCATTTCGCTAGGGGGTCAGCCCCAGCATTTT. Translated: CASISLGGQPQHF.

The CDR3 here is CASSLDLAGGLINEQFF. CDR3 nucleotide sequence: TGTGCCAGCAGCTTAGACCTAGCGGGAGGGCTTATCAATGAGCAGTTCTTC. The chain carries TRBV7-9 and TRBJ2-1; 12 bases align to TRBD2. This CDR3 contains 17 residues. Germline CDR1 is SEHNR and CDR2 is FQNEAQ (reference sequence). J lost 6 bases, V lost 1 base, and 7 bases had no gene match.

The chain links TRBV27 to TRBJ1-1; no clear D. Germline assignment: CDR1 MNHEY and CDR2 SMNVEV (reference sequence). This CDR3 spans 13 amino acids. V was pared by 8 bases and J by 1 base, with 11 bases between. CDR3 region: CASGLGENTEAFF. In nucleotides, the CDR3 is TGTGCCAGCGGGTTGGGAGAGAACACTGAAGCTTTCTTT.

The V gene is TRBV7-9, the J gene TRBJ2-7; 8 nucleotides match TRBD2. CDR3 length equals 15 residues. Germline V lookup: CDR1 SEHNR, CDR2 FQNEAQ (reference sequence). The V gene end was trimmed by 4 bases and the J gene end by 2 bases; junction bases not matched to a gene: 7. The CDR3 sequence is CASSSGPREAYEQYF. The CDR3 DNA reads as TGTGCCAGCAGCTCCGGGCCGCGGGAGGCCTACGAGCAGTACTTC.

The chain uses TRBV28 and TRBJ2-7; D is perhaps TRBD2 (7 bases). CDR1 MDHEN and CDR2 SYDVKM come from the germline V gene. The V and J ends lost 6 bases and 5 bases respectively, with 17 bases between them. The CDR3 runs to 14 residues. The CDR3 sequence is CASSGRGAGDEQYF. DNA for the CDR3: TGTGCCAGCAGCGGCCGGGGGGCCGGCGACGAGCAGTACTTC.

The rearrangement links TRBV5-1 to TRBJ2-7; 7 bases map to TRBD2. This CDR3 is 14 amino acids long. J was trimmed by 3 bases and V by 3 bases; bases with no gene match: 6. The V gene's germline CDR1 is SGHRS and CDR2 YFSETQ. The CDR3 protein is CASSWGGGRYEQYF. In nucleotides, the CDR3 is TGCGCCAGCAGCTGGGGGGGTGGACGCTACGAGCAGTACTTC.

This chain uses TRBV5-6 with TRBJ2-7, with a possible D match to TRBD2 (6 bases). Per germline, CDR1 SGHDT and CDR2 YYEEEE. V gave up 1 base and J gave up 3 bases, with 17 bases separating them. The length of the CDR3 is 16 residues. CDR3 nucleotides: TGTGCCAGCAGCTTGAACTGGGACGGACTAAACTACGAGCAGTACTTC. Residues: CASSLNWDGLNYEQYF.

This chain uses TRBV12-5 with TRBJ2-7; perhaps TRBD1 as D (5 bases). Germline V gives CDR1 LGHNT, CDR2 FRNRAP. CDR3 length: 14 residues. Trimming shortened V by 1 base and J by 1 base, and 8 bases separated the two germline ends. The CDR3 region is CASGLGQPSYEQYF. The CDR3 DNA follows: TGTGCTAGTGGTTTGGGACAGCCGTCCTACGAGCAGTACTTC.

This clone was seen only once. The chain employs TRBV28 and TRBJ2-7, with TRBD1 matching over 8 bases. The CDR3 covers 15 residues. The trim removed 5 bases at V and 1 base at J, leaving 7 bases unmatched. The V gene's germline CDR1 is MDHEN and CDR2 SYDVKM. Here the CDR3 reads CASSPLGDRSYEQYF. CDR3 bases: TGTGCCAGCAGTCCCTTGGGGGACAGGTCCTACGAGCAGTACTTC.

The chain links TRBV11-2 to TRBJ1-1, with D perhaps TRBD1 (5 bases). The CDR3 spans 16 residues. CDR1 is SGHAT, CDR2 FQNNGV, per germline. The V and J ends lost 4 bases and 0 bases respectively, with 15 bases between them. CDR3 nucleotide sequence: TGTGCCAGCAGCTCGGACACTTCCGTAGTGAACACTGAAGCTTTCTTT. The encoded protein is CASSSDTSVVNTEAFF.

This clone has a handful of counts. J is TRBJ2-7 and V is TRBV7-9; 8 bases map to TRBD1. Per the germline V gene, CDR1 is SEHNR and CDR2 is FQNEAQ (reference sequence). This CDR3 region has 13 residues. V lost 5 bases to trimming and J lost 7 bases; unmatched junction nucleotides: 7. CDR3 protein: CASSQQGGREQYF. DNA for the CDR3: TGTGCCAGCAGCCAACAGGGGGGTAGGGAGCAGTACTTC.

The rearrangement links TRBV28 to TRBJ2-2, with D possibly matching TRBD2 (7 bases). The CDR3 extends over 16 amino acids. The V end lost 6 bases, the J end lost 7 bases, and 21 bases lay between the germline ends. Germline CDR1 MDHEN, CDR2 SYDVKM. CDR3 residues: CASSLLGGGQVGELFF. CDR3 nucleotide sequence: TGTGCCAGCAGCCTACTAGGGGGGGGTCAAGTCGGGGAGCTGTTTTTT.

V usage is TRBV28 and J usage is TRBJ2-7; 9 nucleotides match TRBD1. Per the germline V gene, CDR1 is MDHEN and CDR2 is SYDVKM. The CDR3 length is 16 residues. V gave up 6 bases and J gave up 2 bases; unmatched junction bases: 11. CDR3 in DNA: TGTGCCAGCAGAACCCGCGGACAGGGGCCCACCTACGAGCAGTACTTC. As protein: CASRTRGQGPTYEQYF.

The CDR3 DNA is TGTGCCAGCAGCGAGGGGGGGTCGAACACTGAAGCTTTCTTT. Its translation: CASSEGGSNTEAFF. This chain joins TRBV7-2 and TRBJ1-1; D possibly corresponds to TRBD1 (6 bases). V was cut by 5 bases and J by 1 base, with 11 bases left in between. The CDR3 loop spans 14 amino acids. Germline CDR1 is SGHTA and CDR2 is FQGNSA. The variable domain in full, with the rest retrieved from reference TRBV7-2 and TRBJ1-1, is GAGVSQSPSNKVTEKGKDVELRCDPISGHTALYWYRQSLGQGLEFLIYFQGNSAPDKSGLPSDRFSAERTGGSVSTLTIQRTQQEDSAVYLCASSEGGSNTEAFFGQGTRLTVV.

This clone has just a few counts. The V call is TRBV4-1, the J call TRBJ2-7, with D tentatively TRBD2 (5 bases). Trimming removed 4 bases from V and 6 bases from J, with 16 bases in between. This CDR3 contains 14 residues. From germline, CDR1 is MGHRA and CDR2 YSYEKL. CDR3 sequence reads: CASSPSDYIAEQYF. CDR3 bases: TGCGCCAGCAGCCCGTCTGACTATATCGCCGAGCAGTACTTC.

The chain couples TRBV6-5 to TRBJ2-5; maybe TRBD2 (6 bases). The germline gives CDR1 MNHEY, CDR2 SVGAGI. V was cut by 8 bases and J by 3 bases, with 7 bases left in between. CDR3 length: 11 amino acids. CDR3 coding DNA: TGTGCCAGCGGAGGGGAAGAGACCCAGTACTTC. Protein product: CASGGEETQYF.

This clone has only one observation. The V call is TRBV7-2, the J call TRBJ2-7; no definite D call. Germline V gene sequence: CDR1 SGHTA, CDR2 FQGNSA. This CDR3 comprises 13 residues. Trimming left V 3 bases short and J 2 bases short, with 8 bases between. CDR3 residues: CASSFFGPYEQYF. In DNA, the CDR3 is TGTGCCAGCAGCTTTTTTGGGCCCTACGAGCAGTACTTC.

This clone was counted once. This sequence joins TRBV6-1 and TRBJ2-3, with a weak D call TRBD2 (7 bases). Germline assignment: CDR1 MNHNS and CDR2 SASEGT. This CDR3 region has 14 residues. V was clipped by 3 bases and J by 5 bases, with 12 bases between them. The CDR3 DNA sequence: TGTGCCAGCAGTGACTCTAGGGGGGGAGATACGCAGTATTTT. Protein sequence: CASSDSRGGDTQYF.

In DNA form, the CDR3 reads TGCAGCGTTGAGGCATCTAACTATGGCTACACCTTC. This translates into CSVEASNYGYTF. V usage is TRBV29-1 and J usage is TRBJ1-2; D uncertain. The CDR3 consists of 12 residues. The germline gives CDR1 SQVTM, CDR2 ANQGSEA. Trimming took off 3 bases at V and 0 bases at J, with 5 bases between the two ends.

DNA of the CDR3: TGTGCCAGCAGTTTTAGCGGACAGGAGGCCTATGGCTACACCTTC. Translation gives CASSFSGQEAYGYTF. The chain couples TRBV27 to TRBJ1-2, with 7 nucleotides matching TRBD1. Germline V CDR1 and CDR2: MNHEY, SMNVEV (reference sequence). The length of the CDR3 is 15 residues. J was trimmed by 4 bases and V by 3 bases; bases with no gene match: 8.

By share of the sample, this clone is medium-sized. The J gene is TRBJ1-1, the V gene TRBV20-1; 7 bases are a match to TRBD1. The CDR3 runs 11 residues. J was trimmed by 13 bases and V by 2 bases; bases with no gene match: 7. The germline gives CDR1 DFQATT, CDR2 SNEGSKA (reference sequence). Here the CDR3 DNA reads TGCAGTGCTAGAACCACAGGGGCAGTTTTCTTT. It is translated as CSARTTGAVFF.

This rearrangement joins TRBV27 to TRBJ2-7, with TRBD1 matching over 8 bases. The V gene end was trimmed by 8 bases and the J gene end by 2 bases; junction bases not matched to a gene: 5. The germline V gene encodes CDR1 MNHEY and CDR2 SMNVEV (reference sequence). This CDR3 comprises 13 residues. The CDR3 here is CASWGTGPYEQYF. The CDR3 DNA is TGTGCCAGCTGGGGGACAGGCCCCTACGAGCAGTACTTC.

The chain combines TRBV19 with TRBJ2-7, with D unclear. Germline V gene sequence: CDR1 LNHDA, CDR2 SQIVND (reference sequence). The V end was cut by 3 bases, the J end by 3 bases, with 9 bases between. The CDR3 runs 13 residues. The CDR3 protein is CASSMTPSYEQYF. The CDR3 DNA reads TGTGCCAGTAGTATGACCCCTAGCTACGAGCAGTACTTC.

The rearrangement links TRBV29-1 to TRBJ2-7; TRBD1 matches 9 bases. Looked up from germline, CDR1 is SQVTM and CDR2 is ANQGSEA. The V gene end was trimmed by 7 bases and the J gene end by 4 bases; junction bases not matched to a gene: 11. The length of the CDR3 is 14 residues. This CDR3 reads CSATTGTGRYEQYF. The CDR3 nucleotides are TGCAGCGCAACTACCGGGACAGGGAGGTACGAGCAGTACTTC.

V and J are TRBV28 and TRBJ2-7, with 11 bases identical to TRBD1. This CDR3 has 17 residues. Trimming cost V 3 bases and J 4 bases; bases outside gene matches: 11. Per germline, CDR1 MDHEN and CDR2 SYDVKM. Written as DNA, the CDR3 is TGTGCCAGCAGTTTCCCAACCCGGGACAGGGGGTGGTACGAGCAGTACTTC. It translates to CASSFPTRDRGWYEQYF. The full variable domain, rest sourced from reference TRBV28 and TRBJ2-7, is DVKVTQSSRYLVKRTGEKVFLECVQDMDHENMFWYRQDPGLGLRLIYFSYDVKMKEKGDIPEGYSVSREKKERFSLILESASTNQTSMYLCASSFPTRDRGWYEQYFGPGTRLTVT.

This clone was counted only a few times. The genes are TRBV5-6 and TRBJ2-7, with a weak D call TRBD2 (5 bases). The CDR3 consists of 17 residues. Germline values: CDR1 SGHDT, CDR2 YYEEEE. V was cut by 5 bases and J by 0 bases, with 21 bases left in between. The CDR3 loop reads CASRPTTNDDPSYEQYF. CDR3 sequence (DNA): TGTGCCAGCAGACCGACGACTAATGACGACCCCTCCTACGAGCAGTACTTC.

The chain has TRBV4-1 and TRBJ1-2, with TRBD1 identical over 8 bases. Germline trimming cut 2 bases from V and 1 base from J; bases unmatched to any gene: 3. This CDR3 spans 15 amino acids. Germline V gene sequence: CDR1 MGHRA, CDR2 YSYEKL. CDR3 DNA: TGCGCCAGCAGCCAATTGACAGGGGTTAACTATGGCTACACCTTC. This encodes CASSQLTGVNYGYTF.

The chain has TRBV2 and TRBJ1-1, with a weak D call TRBD1 (5 bases). CDR1 is SNHLY and CDR2 is FYNNEI in the germline V gene. V lost 2 bases and J 5 bases, leaving 9 bases between the germline ends. CDR3 length: 13 amino acids. CDR3 sequence (DNA): TGTGCCAGCAGTGAAACTGACAGAACTGAAGCTTTCTTT. This sequence encodes CASSETDRTEAFF.

This clone rates as medium-sized. The chain uses TRBV18 and TRBJ2-1, with D possibly being TRBD1 (6 bases). This CDR3 has 14 residues. Trimming took off 2 bases at V and 3 bases at J, with 8 bases between the two ends. The germline V gene has CDR1 KGHSH and CDR2 LQKENI. CDR3 loop: CASSPTGFYNEQFF. In nucleotides, the CDR3 is TGTGCCAGCTCACCAACAGGGTTCTACAATGAGCAGTTCTTC. The whole variable domain, remainder taken from reference TRBV18 and TRBJ2-1, is NAGVMQNPRHLVRRRGQEARLRCSPMKGHSHVYWYRQLPEEGLKFMVYLQKENIIDESGMPKERFSAEFPKEGPSILRIQQVVRGDSAAYFCASSPTGFYNEQFFGPGTRLTVL.

The chain is built from TRBV9 and TRBJ2-7; D perhaps matches TRBD2 (5 bases). CDR3 length equals 15 residues. In germline, CDR1 is SGDLS, CDR2 YYNGEE. The V and J ends lost 0 bases and 5 bases respectively, with 15 bases between them. The CDR3 DNA follows: TGTGCCAGCAGCGTAGGTGAGGGAGAGAGGAACGAGCAGTACTTC. It encodes CASSVGEGERNEQYF.

The chain carries TRBV7-8 and TRBJ2-7; no definite D call. Trimming took 4 bases from V and 6 from J, leaving 7 bases between them. The CDR3 consists of 11 residues. The germline CDR1 and CDR2 sequences are SGHVS and FQNEAQ. As DNA, the CDR3 is TGTGCCAGCAGCTGGCTCTGCGAGCAGTACTTC. It codes for CASSWLCEQYF. The full variable domain, completed using reference TRBV7-8 and TRBJ2-7, is GAGVSQSPRYKVAKRGQDVALRCDPISGHVSLFWYQQALGQGPEFLTYFQNEAQLDKSGLPSDRFFAERPEGSVSTLKIQRTQQEDSAVYLCASSWLCEQYFGPGTRLTVT.

The gene calls are TRBV9 and TRBJ1-1, with D perhaps TRBD1 (6 bases). CDR3 length equals 13 residues. V shed 4 bases and J shed 9 bases, with 16 bases lying between them. Looked up from germline, CDR1 is SGDLS and CDR2 is YYNGEE. CDR3 region: CASSPPERGKAFF. The CDR3 DNA reads as TGTGCCAGCAGCCCTCCGGAAAGGGGGAAAGCTTTCTTT. Looking up the rest from reference TRBV9 and TRBJ1-1 gives the full variable domain: DSGVTQTPKHLITATGQRVTLRCSPRSGDLSVYWYQQSLDQGLQFLIQYYNGEERAKGNILERFSAQQFPDLHSELNLSSLELGDSALYFCASSPPERGKAFFGQGTRLTVV.